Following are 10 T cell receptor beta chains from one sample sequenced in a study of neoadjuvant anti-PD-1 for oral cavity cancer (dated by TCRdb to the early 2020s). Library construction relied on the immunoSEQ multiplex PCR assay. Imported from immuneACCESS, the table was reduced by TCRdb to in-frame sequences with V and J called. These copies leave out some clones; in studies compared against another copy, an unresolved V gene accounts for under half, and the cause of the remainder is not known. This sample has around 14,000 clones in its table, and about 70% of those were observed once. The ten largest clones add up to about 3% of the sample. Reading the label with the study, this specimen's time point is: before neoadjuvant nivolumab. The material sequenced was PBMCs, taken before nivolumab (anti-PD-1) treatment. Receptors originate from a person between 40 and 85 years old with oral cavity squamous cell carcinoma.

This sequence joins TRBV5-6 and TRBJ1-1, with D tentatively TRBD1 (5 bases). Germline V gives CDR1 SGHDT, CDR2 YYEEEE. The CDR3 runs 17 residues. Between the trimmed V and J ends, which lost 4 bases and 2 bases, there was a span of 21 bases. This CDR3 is CASSADLTTALNTEAFF. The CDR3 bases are TGTGCCAGCAGCGCCGACCTTACGACAGCCCTAAACACTGAAGCTTTCTTT.

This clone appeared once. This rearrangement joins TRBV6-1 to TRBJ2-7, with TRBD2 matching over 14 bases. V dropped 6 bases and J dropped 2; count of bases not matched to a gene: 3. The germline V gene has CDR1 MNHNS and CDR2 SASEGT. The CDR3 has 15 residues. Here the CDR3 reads CASRPGLAGAYEQYF. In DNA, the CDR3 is TGTGCCAGCAGGCCGGGACTAGCGGGGGCCTACGAGCAGTACTTC.

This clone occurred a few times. CDR3 bases: TGCGCCAGCAGTGCTAGGGGGACTGAAAAACTGTTTTTT. Translation: CASSARGTEKLFF. The V call is TRBV10-1, the J call TRBJ1-4; D may be TRBD1 (6 bases). The germline V gene encodes CDR1 WNHNN and CDR2 SYGVQD (reference sequence). CDR3 length equals 13 residues. V gave up 4 bases and J gave up 7 bases, with 10 bases separating them.

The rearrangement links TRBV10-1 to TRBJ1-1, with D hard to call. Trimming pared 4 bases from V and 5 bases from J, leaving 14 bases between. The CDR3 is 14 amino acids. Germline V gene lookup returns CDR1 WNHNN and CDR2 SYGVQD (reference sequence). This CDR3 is CASSVGRVGTEAFF. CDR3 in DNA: TGCGCCAGCAGTGTTGGGAGGGTAGGTACTGAAGCTTTCTTT.

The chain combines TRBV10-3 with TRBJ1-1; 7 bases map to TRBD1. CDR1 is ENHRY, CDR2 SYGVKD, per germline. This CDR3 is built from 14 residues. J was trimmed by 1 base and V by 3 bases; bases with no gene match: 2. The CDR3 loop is CAISDQGGNTEAFF. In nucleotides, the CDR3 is TGTGCCATCAGTGATCAGGGGGGGAACACTGAAGCTTTCTTT.

CDR3 coding DNA: TGCGCCAGCAGCAAGACGCGTGCCGACTATGGCTACACCTTC. It yields the protein CASSKTRADYGYTF. The gene calls are TRBV5-1 and TRBJ1-2; D remains unclear. The CDR3 is 14 residues long. Germline CDR1 and CDR2: SGHRS and YFSETQ. V shed 4 bases and J shed 3 bases, with 13 bases lying between them.

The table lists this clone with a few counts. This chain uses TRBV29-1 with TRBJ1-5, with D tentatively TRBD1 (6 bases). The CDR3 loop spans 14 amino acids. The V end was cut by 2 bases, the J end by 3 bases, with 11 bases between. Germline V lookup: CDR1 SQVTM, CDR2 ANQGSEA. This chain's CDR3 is CSVELGGHNQPQHF. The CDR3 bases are TGCAGCGTTGAACTAGGGGGGCACAATCAGCCCCAGCATTTT.

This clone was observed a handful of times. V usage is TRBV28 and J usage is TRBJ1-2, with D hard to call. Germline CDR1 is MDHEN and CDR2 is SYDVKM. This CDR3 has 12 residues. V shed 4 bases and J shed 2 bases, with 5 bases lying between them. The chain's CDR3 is CASSSTNYGYTF. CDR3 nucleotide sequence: TGTGCCAGCAGTTCCACAAACTATGGCTACACCTTC.

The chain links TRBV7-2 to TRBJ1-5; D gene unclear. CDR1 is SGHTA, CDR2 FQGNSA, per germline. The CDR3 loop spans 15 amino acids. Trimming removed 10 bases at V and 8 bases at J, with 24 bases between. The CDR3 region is CATGDLRTGYKPQHF. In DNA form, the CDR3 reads TGTGCCACCGGGGATTTACGGACGGGATACAAGCCCCAGCATTTT.

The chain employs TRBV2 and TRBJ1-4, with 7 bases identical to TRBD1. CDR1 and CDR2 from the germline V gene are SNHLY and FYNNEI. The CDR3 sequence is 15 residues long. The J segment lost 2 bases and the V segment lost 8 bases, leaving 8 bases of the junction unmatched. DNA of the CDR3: TGTGCCAGCGGTACAGGGGATCGGACTAATGAAAAACTGTTTTTT. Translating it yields CASGTGDRTNEKLFF.